This entry describes one T cell receptor (beta chain). The V end was cut by 4 bases, the J end by 7 bases, with 19 bases between. Germline CDR1 reads MGHRA; CDR2 reads YSYEKL. The CDR3 has 16 amino acids. Template switching by 5'RACE produced TCR cDNA, adding a universal primer site and UMIs. TCRdb used MiXCR to reprocess the 5' RACE reads, holding one entry per CDR3 protein. The sample includes some 80,000 distinct CDR3 sequences, 10% to 15% of them seen just once. These data come from a study of T cells after yellow fever vaccination. This clonotype was obtained from a man younger than 35 who received the YFV17D yellow fever vaccine. The material was CD8+ T cells not binding an NS4B(214-222) dextramer, sorted from PBMCs, obtained 21 days after the first yellow fever vaccination. The gene calls are TRBV4-1 and TRBJ1-4; D uncertain. The CDR3 reads CASSPRLVQTIEKLFF. CDR3 bases: TGCGCCAGCAGCCCCAGGTTAGTACAGACGATTGAAAAACTGTTTTTT.